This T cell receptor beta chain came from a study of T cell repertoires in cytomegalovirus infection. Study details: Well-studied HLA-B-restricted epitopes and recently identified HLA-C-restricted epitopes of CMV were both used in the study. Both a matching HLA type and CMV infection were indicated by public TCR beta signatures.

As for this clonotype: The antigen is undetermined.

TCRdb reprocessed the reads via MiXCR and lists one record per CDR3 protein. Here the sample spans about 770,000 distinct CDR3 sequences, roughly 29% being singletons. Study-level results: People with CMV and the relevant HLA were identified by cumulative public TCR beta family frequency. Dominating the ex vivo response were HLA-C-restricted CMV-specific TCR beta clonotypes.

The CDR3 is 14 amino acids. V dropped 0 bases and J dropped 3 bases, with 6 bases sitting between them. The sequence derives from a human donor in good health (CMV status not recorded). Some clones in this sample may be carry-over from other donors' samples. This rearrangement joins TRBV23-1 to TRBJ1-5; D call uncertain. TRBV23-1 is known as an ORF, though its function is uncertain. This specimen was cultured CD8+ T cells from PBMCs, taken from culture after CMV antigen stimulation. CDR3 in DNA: TGCGCCAGCAGTCAATCGCCAGACAATCAGCCCCAGCATTTT. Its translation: CASSQSPDNQPQHF.